A single sample gave rise to the 19 T cell receptor beta chains below, sequenced in a study of blood T cell repertoires in COVID-19. Sequencing was performed with immunoSEQ multiplex PCR; in TCRdb, only in-frame clones are kept and a portion is missing. The sample shows about 160,000 clones, 65% to 85% of them seen only once. Sequencing was carried out using peripheral blood. Receptors originate from a woman aged 60-70 years with acute or convalescent COVID-19.

In DNA form, the CDR3 reads TGTGCCAGCAGTTACTCCGGACAGGGGGCGTTGGATGGCTACACCTTC. Translation: CASSYSGQGALDGYTF. The rearrangement uses TRBV6-2 or TRBV6-3 and TRBJ1-2; 11 bases are shared with TRBD1. Germline V gene lookup returns CDR1 MNHEY and CDR2 SVGEGT. V shed 0 bases, J shed 6 bases, and the junction held 6 bases outside the gene matches. This CDR3 is 16 amino acids long.

Of note for this clone: Just one base apart from a much larger clone, this may be a read error. The chain links TRBV5-4 to TRBJ2-7, with a weak D call TRBD1 (5 bases). Between the trimmed V and J ends, which lost 4 bases and 1 base, there was a span of 6 bases. Germline lookup yields CDR1 SGHNT and CDR2 YYREEE (reference sequence). CDR3 size: 12 residues. The CDR3 coding sequence is TGTGCCAGCAGCGACAGTTCCTACGAGCAGTACTTC. Its protein product is CASSDSSYEQYF. The full variable domain, in which reference TRBV5-4 and TRBJ2-7 provide the parts outside the CDR3, is ETGVTQSPTHLIKTRGQQVTLRCSSQSGHNTVSWYQQALGQGPQFIFQYYREEENGRGNFPPRFSGLQFPNYSSELNVNALELDDSALYLCASSDSSYEQYFGPGTRLTVT.

This chain uses TRBV5-1 with TRBJ1-1; 8 nucleotides agree with TRBD1. Germline CDR1 and CDR2: SGHRS and YFSETQ. The CDR3 totals 13 residues. The V segment lost 4 bases and the J segment 7 bases; nucleotides outside the gene matches: 6. The CDR3 DNA sequence: TGCGCCAGCAGCCAGACAGGGGAGGGTGAAGCTTTCTTT. Amino acids: CASSQTGEGEAFF.

The V call is TRBV10-3, the J call TRBJ1-2, with 7 bases matching TRBD1. V shed 6 bases, J shed 8 bases, and the junction held 9 bases outside the gene matches. The CDR3 extends over 13 amino acids. Germline V gene data show CDR1 as ENHRY and CDR2 as SYGVKD. The CDR3 loop reads CAISDGGGRGYTF. The CDR3 nucleotides read TGTGCCATCAGCGATGGAGGGGGCCGAGGCTACACCTTC.

V gene TRBV6-5 combines with J gene TRBJ1-2; 7 bases agree with TRBD1. J gave up 7 bases and V 3 bases, and 11 bases lay outside the gene matches. Germline-derived CDR1 and CDR2 are MNHEY and SVGAGI. The CDR3 contains 15 residues. CDR3 protein: CASSYQFTGTAGYTF. CDR3 DNA sequence: TGTGCCAGCAGTTATCAATTTACCGGGACAGCTGGCTACACCTTC.

This clone appeared a single time. This chain uses TRBV28 with TRBJ2-7, with TRBD1 matching over 7 bases. The CDR3 is made up of 14 amino acids. The V segment lost 5 bases and the J segment 5 bases; nucleotides outside the gene matches: 9. Germline assignment: CDR1 MDHEN and CDR2 SYDVKM. In nucleotides, the CDR3 is TGTGCCAGCAGTAGCCTACAGGGGATGGACGAGCAGTACTTC. Its translation: CASSSLQGMDEQYF.

The J gene is TRBJ1-2, the V gene TRBV19; 10 bases are a match to TRBD1. V trimming: 8 bases; J trimming: 8 bases; junction bases outside the gene matches: 26. This CDR3 is built from 19 residues. Looked up from germline, CDR1 is LNHDA and CDR2 is SQIVND (reference sequence). The CDR3 reads CASRDLDRGLSPPSYGYTF. CDR3 DNA sequence: TGTGCCAGTCGAGACTTAGACAGGGGGCTCTCCCCCCCTAGCTACGGCTACACCTTC.

This clone was detected once. The chain is built from TRBV7-6 and TRBJ1-2, with 12 nucleotides matching TRBD1. Germline CDR1 and CDR2: SGHVS and FNYEAQ. The junction had 14 bases not matched to a gene; V was cut back by 6 bases and J by 6 bases. The CDR3 is 17 residues long. The CDR3 bases are TGTGCCAGCAGTTCAAATTGGGGGGACAGGGGGCTGGATGGCTACACCTTC. Encoded protein: CASSSNWGDRGLDGYTF.

Written as DNA, the CDR3 is TGTGCCAGCAGCTTAGAGCGTTCCGGGACCCAGTACTTC. This sequence encodes CASSLERSGTQYF. This chain uses TRBV7-2 with TRBJ2-5; D gene unclear. V was trimmed by 1 base and J by 7 bases, leaving 10 bases between them. Germline V lookup: CDR1 SGHTA, CDR2 FQGNSA. The CDR3 totals 13 residues. Together with reference TRBV7-2 and TRBJ2-5, the CDR3 gives the full variable domain: GAGVSQSPSNKVTEKGKDVELRCDPISGHTALYWYRQSLGQGLEFLIYFQGNSAPDKSGLPSDRFSAERTGGSVSTLTIQRTQQEDSAVYLCASSLERSGTQYFGPGTRLLVL.

The chain joins TRBV10-3 to TRBJ2-2, with 7 positions matching TRBD2. V shed 6 bases, J shed 5 bases, and the junction held 3 bases outside the gene matches. This CDR3 contains 13 residues. From germline, CDR1 is ENHRY and CDR2 SYGVKD. Here the CDR3 reads CAIRGRETGELFF. The CDR3 DNA follows: TGTGCCATCAGGGGGAGGGAGACCGGGGAGCTGTTTTTT.

V is TRBV5-6 and J is TRBJ1-4; D is ambiguous. The V and J ends lost 0 bases and 7 bases respectively, with 10 bases between them. The CDR3 runs 14 residues. The germline V gene encodes CDR1 SGHDT and CDR2 YYEEEE. The CDR3 DNA sequence: TGTGCCAGCAGCTTGGTGGGAGTAGGTGAAAAACTGTTTTTT. As protein: CASSLVGVGEKLFF. Drawing the rest from reference TRBV5-6 and TRBJ1-4, the complete variable domain is DAGVTQSPTHLIKTRGQQVTLRCSPKSGHDTVSWYQQALGQGPQFIFQYYEEEERQRGNFPDRFSGHQFPNYSSELNVNALLLGDSALYLCASSLVGVGEKLFFGSGTQLSVL.

This clone was found a few times. The rearrangement uses TRBV6-2 or TRBV6-3 and TRBJ1-1, with no clear D. This CDR3 is built from 14 residues. Germline CDR1 and CDR2: MNHEY and SVGEGT. With 4 bases removed from V and 5 bases from J, the gap between germline ends came to 14 bases. The CDR3 DNA follows: TGTGCCAGCAGTTTAACAGACACGATGACTGAAGCTTTCTTT. Its protein product is CASSLTDTMTEAFF.

This chain links TRBV4-3 with TRBJ2-3, with 10 nucleotides matching TRBD1. The CDR3 has 16 amino acids. CDR1 LGHNA and CDR2 YSLEER come from the germline V gene. The J segment lost 4 bases and the V segment lost 2 bases, leaving 6 bases of the junction unmatched. The CDR3 DNA follows: TGCGCCAGCAGCCAATCTACGACAGGGGGCGCAGATACGCAGTATTTT. This gives the protein CASSQSTTGGADTQYF.

The chain employs TRBV2 and TRBJ1-2; no clear D. Germline-derived CDR1 and CDR2 are SNHLY and FYNNEI. Deletions cut 3 bases from V and 2 bases from J, with 7 bases between. The CDR3 is 13 residues long. CDR3 coding DNA: TGTGCCAGCAGTGAGGACTGGAACTATGGCTACACCTTC. It yields the protein CASSEDWNYGYTF.

This sequence joins TRBV5-5 and TRBJ2-6; D is possibly TRBD1 (6 bases). This CDR3 spans 18 amino acids. CDR1 is SGHKS and CDR2 is YYEKEE in the germline V gene (reference sequence). Trimming left V 0 bases short and J 0 bases short, with 13 bases between. CDR3 region: CASSLATQQGSGANVLTF. In nucleotides, the CDR3 is TGTGCCAGCAGCTTGGCTACCCAACAGGGCTCTGGGGCCAACGTCCTGACTTTC.

The chain is built from TRBV18 and TRBJ1-4; D is uncertain. This CDR3 is built from 15 residues. V was cut by 3 bases and J by 3 bases, with 11 bases left in between. The germline gives CDR1 KGHSH, CDR2 LQKENI. The CDR3 coding sequence is TGTGCCAGCTCACCGCAGCGGGAAGCTAATGAAAAACTGTTTTTT. Protein product: CASSPQREANEKLFF.

CDR3 in DNA: TGTGCCAGCAGCTCGACAGGGGGTCGTTGGCTGAGGGGGGCCAACGTCCTGACTTTC. The encoded protein is CASSSTGGRWLRGANVLTF. The J gene is TRBJ2-6, the V gene TRBV7-2; 9 nucleotides match TRBD1. Germline CDR1 is SGHTA and CDR2 is FQGNSA. J lost 4 bases, V lost 4 bases, and 14 bases had no gene match. The CDR3 has 19 amino acids.

This sequence joins TRBV18 and TRBJ1-3; tentatively, D is TRBD1 (6 bases). V dropped 6 bases and J dropped 0 bases, with 9 bases sitting between them. Germline-derived CDR1 and CDR2 are KGHSH and LQKENI. This CDR3 region has 14 residues. CDR3 in amino acids: CASSGQYSGNTIYF. The CDR3 DNA sequence: TGTGCCAGCTCTGGACAGTACTCTGGAAACACCATATATTTT.

This chain joins TRBV7-2 and TRBJ1-1; 9 nucleotides agree with TRBD1. The CDR3 runs to 15 residues. The germline V gene encodes CDR1 SGHTA and CDR2 FQGNSA. With V trimmed by 2 bases and J by 3 bases, 4 bases remained unmatched. The CDR3 region is CASSLTGGADTEAFF. CDR3 in DNA: TGTGCCAGCAGCTTAACAGGGGGCGCGGACACTGAAGCTTTCTTT. Full variable domain (rest looked up from reference TRBV7-2 and TRBJ1-1): GAGVSQSPSNKVTEKGKDVELRCDPISGHTALYWYRQSLGQGLEFLIYFQGNSAPDKSGLPSDRFSAERTGGSVSTLTIQRTQQEDSAVYLCASSLTGGADTEAFFGQGTRLTVV.